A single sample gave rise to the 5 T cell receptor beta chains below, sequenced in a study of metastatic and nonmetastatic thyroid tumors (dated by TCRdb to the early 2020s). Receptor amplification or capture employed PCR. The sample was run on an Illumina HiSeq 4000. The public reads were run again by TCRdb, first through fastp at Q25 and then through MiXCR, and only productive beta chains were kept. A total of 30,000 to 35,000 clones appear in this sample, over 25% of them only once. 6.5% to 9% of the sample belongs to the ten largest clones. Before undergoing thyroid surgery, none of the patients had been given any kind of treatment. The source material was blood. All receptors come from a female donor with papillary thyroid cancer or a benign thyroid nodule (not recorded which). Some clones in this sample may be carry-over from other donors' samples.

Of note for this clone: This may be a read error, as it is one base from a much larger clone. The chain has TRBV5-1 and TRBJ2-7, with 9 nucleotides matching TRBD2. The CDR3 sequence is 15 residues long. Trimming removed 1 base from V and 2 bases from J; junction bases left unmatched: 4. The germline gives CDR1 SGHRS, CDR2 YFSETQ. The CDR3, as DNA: TGCGCCAGCAGCTTGAGTATAGCGGGGGCCTACGAGCAGTACTTC. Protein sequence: CASSLSIAGAYEQYF.

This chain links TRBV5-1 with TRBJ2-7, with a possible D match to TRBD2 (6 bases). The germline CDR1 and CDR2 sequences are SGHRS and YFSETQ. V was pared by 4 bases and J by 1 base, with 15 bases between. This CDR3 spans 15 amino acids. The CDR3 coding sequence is TGCGCCAGCAGCCCAACTATCGGGAGTTCCTACGAGCAGTACTTC. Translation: CASSPTIGSSYEQYF.

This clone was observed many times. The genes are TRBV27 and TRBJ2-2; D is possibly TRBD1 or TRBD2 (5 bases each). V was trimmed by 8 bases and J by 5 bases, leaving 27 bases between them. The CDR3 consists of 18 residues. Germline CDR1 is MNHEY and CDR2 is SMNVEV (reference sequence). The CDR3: CASSSGAGVLLGTGELFF. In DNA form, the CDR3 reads TGTGCCAGCTCTTCTGGGGCCGGGGTCCTATTGGGGACCGGGGAGCTGTTTTTT.

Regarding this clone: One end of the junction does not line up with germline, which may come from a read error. The CDR3 here is CASIVCPSGFNTEAFF. DNA for the CDR3: TGTGCCAGCATCGTATGCCCCTCGGGGTTTAACACTGAAGCTTTCTTT. V gene TRBV9 combines with J gene TRBJ1-1, with D hard to call. CDR3 length: 16 amino acids. Germline CDR1 SGDLS, CDR2 YYNGEE.

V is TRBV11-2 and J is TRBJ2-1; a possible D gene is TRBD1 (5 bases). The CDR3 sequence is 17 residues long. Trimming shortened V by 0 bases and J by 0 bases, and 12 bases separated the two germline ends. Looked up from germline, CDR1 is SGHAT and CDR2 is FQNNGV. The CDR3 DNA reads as TGTGCCAGCAGCTTAGACATGACAGTGGTCTCCTACAATGAGCAGTTCTTC. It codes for CASSLDMTVVSYNEQFF.